This T cell receptor (beta chain) emerged from a study of graft-versus-host responses after intestinal transplantation. Study in general: In this cohort, recipients had multivisceral, liver-intestinal, or isolated intestinal transplants.

This clone was seen a single time. Germline loops: CDR1 SGHKS, CDR2 YYEKEE (reference sequence). The CDR3 sequence is 16 residues long. The germline V and J ends were trimmed by 4 bases and 7 bases, with 24 bases remaining between them. TCRdb's copy holds only in-frame clones and misses some; the assay was immunoSEQ multiplex PCR. The repertoire includes around 23,000 clones, over 85% of them detected once, and roughly 0.89% sits in the top ten. The material sequenced was PBMCs, taken 30 days after intestinal transplant. The chain employs TRBV5-5 and TRBJ2-7; D call uncertain. The receptor's source is a human patient who received an intestinal transplant, so some T cells may come from the graft donor. The CDR3 coding sequence is TGTGCCAGCAGCCCCCGGCCCCTGACATCGTTAGGGGAGCAGTACTTC. It codes for CASSPRPLTSLGEQYF.